These 5 T cell receptor beta chains were all obtained from the same sample, sequenced in a study of OX40 agonist ivuxolimab in advanced cancers. The library was prepared using the immunoSEQ multiplex PCR assay. In TCRdb, the immuneACCESS table is reduced to in-frame sequences with V and J assigned. These tables do not hold every clone; where another copy was compared, an unresolved V gene accounts for under half, and the others remain unexplained. In all, the sample holds 99,000 or so clones, and 85% to 95% of those were seen once. The top ten clones comprise 0.26% of the sample. Specimen: CD4+ or CD8+ T cells sorted from blood, collected in a trial of the OX40 agonist ivuxolimab. The receptor source for this set is an adult with an advanced solid tumor such as melanoma, head and neck, liver or kidney cancer.

This clone appeared once. This chain uses TRBV5-4 with TRBJ1-3; the match to TRBD1 covers 12 bases. Germline-derived CDR1 and CDR2 are SGHNT and YYREEE (reference sequence). This CDR3 region has 17 residues. J was trimmed by 4 bases and V by 4 bases; bases with no gene match: 9. The CDR3 region has the DNA TGTGCCAGCAGCACTGGGGGACAGGGGGCTACCGGAAACACCATATATTTT. Its protein product is CASSTGGQGATGNTIYF.

In its sample, this clone was seen a few times. The gene calls are TRBV7-3 and TRBJ2-3; D ambiguous. The V end was cut by 5 bases, the J end by 0 bases, with 3 bases between. The CDR3 extends over 12 amino acids. Germline CDR1 is SGHTA and CDR2 is FQGTGA. For the CDR3, the DNA is TGTGCCAGCAGCCCAAGCACAGATACGCAGTATTTT. It yields the protein CASSPSTDTQYF.

This chain joins TRBV6-6 and TRBJ1-6; D remains ambiguous. CDR1 is MNHNY and CDR2 is SVGAGI in the germline V gene (reference sequence). The CDR3 loop spans 13 amino acids. Trimming left V 7 bases short and J 13 bases short, with 17 bases between. CDR3 region: CASKPSTSNPLHF. CDR3 nucleotides: TGTGCCAGCAAGCCCTCCACGTCGAATCCCCTCCACTTT.

The chain employs TRBV6-6 and TRBJ2-7; maybe TRBD1 (6 bases). Germline V gene lookup returns CDR1 MNHNY and CDR2 SVGAGI (reference sequence). This CDR3 spans 13 amino acids. Trimming took off 5 bases at V and 2 bases at J, with 10 bases between the two ends. The DNA of the CDR3 is TGTGCCAGCAGTGGGACACAGACCTACGAGCAGTACTTC. It yields the protein CASSGTQTYEQYF.

The gene calls are TRBV30 and TRBJ1-6; tentatively, D is TRBD1 (5 bases). V was cut by 8 bases and J by 8 bases, with 16 bases left in between. Germline CDR1 reads GTSNPN; CDR2 reads SVGIG (reference sequence). The CDR3 has 13 residues. The CDR3 protein is CAREAGADSPLHF. DNA for the CDR3: TGTGCCCGGGAGGCCGGGGCGGATTCACCCCTCCACTTT.